These 8 T cell receptor beta chains originate from one sample sequenced in a study of T cell responses to AZD1222 COVID-19 vaccine. Using immunoSEQ multiplex PCR, the repertoire was profiled, and TCRdb retains in-frame clones only, with some absent. Of roughly 150,000 clones in the sample, approximately 91% were seen once. The specimen comprised peripheral blood, sampled 28 days after the second AZD1222 dose. The receptors were sampled from an adult who received the AZD1222 COVID-19 vaccine.

This clone occurred once. The chain combines TRBV9 with TRBJ1-2, with D perhaps TRBD1 (6 bases). Between the trimmed V and J ends, which lost 6 bases and 5 bases, there was a span of 11 bases. The germline gives CDR1 SGDLS, CDR2 YYNGEE. The CDR3 runs to 12 residues. The chain's CDR3 is CASTSGDYGYTF. CDR3 nucleotide sequence: TGTGCCAGCACGTCAGGGGATTATGGCTACACCTTC.

A few counts support this clone. The chain has TRBV3-1 (or the pseudogene TRBV3-2) and TRBJ1-6; possible D gene TRBD1, 6 bases. Germline loops: CDR1 LGHDT, CDR2 YNNKEL (reference sequence). V dropped 1 base and J dropped 13 bases, with 14 bases sitting between them. The CDR3 loop spans 14 amino acids. The CDR3 DNA reads as TGTGCCAGCAGCCAAGGGGGGCTTGCTAACCCCCTCCACTTT. This translates into CASSQGGLANPLHF.

The V call is TRBV19, the J call TRBJ1-1; TRBD1 matches 7 bases. The CDR3 has 15 residues. Trimming cost V 5 bases and J 9 bases; bases outside gene matches: 15. Germline loops: CDR1 LNHDA, CDR2 SQIVND (reference sequence). The CDR3 spells CASSPTVTGTLQAFF. As DNA, the CDR3 is TGTGCCAGTAGTCCGACCGTGACAGGGACCCTGCAAGCTTTCTTT.

The gene calls are TRBV28 and TRBJ1-2; D gene unclear. The CDR3 covers 14 residues. Germline V gene data show CDR1 as MDHEN and CDR2 as SYDVKM. V shed 5 bases and J shed 8 bases, with 18 bases lying between them. DNA for the CDR3: TGTGCCAGCAGTCTATTATCTGGAGGGAGCGGCTACACCTTC. Encoded protein: CASSLLSGGSGYTF.

The chain recombines TRBV25-1 with TRBJ1-6, with 8 positions matching TRBD1. Germline assignment: CDR1 MGHDK and CDR2 SYGVNS. The CDR3 totals 16 residues. The V segment lost 4 bases and the J segment 2 bases; nucleotides outside the gene matches: 4. The CDR3, as DNA: TGTGCCAGCAGTGGGTGGACAGGGACCTATAATTCACCCCTCCACTTT. Its translation: CASSGWTGTYNSPLHF.

The chain links TRBV6-5 to TRBJ1-5; 7 bases match TRBD1. Germline values: CDR1 MNHEY, CDR2 SVGAGI. The CDR3 is 15 residues long. V dropped 6 bases and J dropped 3; count of bases not matched to a gene: 8. The CDR3 nucleotides are TGTGCCAGCAGGTCCCAGGGGGGAAACAATCAGCCCCAGCATTTT. Its translation: CASRSQGGNNQPQHF.

This clone is a singleton in its sample. The V gene is TRBV25-1, the J gene TRBJ2-7, with D unclear. The germline V gene encodes CDR1 MGHDK and CDR2 SYGVNS. The CDR3 runs to 12 residues. Trimming cost V 6 bases and J 1 base, with 7 bases left between them. In nucleotides, the CDR3 is TGTGCCAGCAGAGGGAATTCCTACGAGCAGTACTTC. Translated: CASRGNSYEQYF.

This sequence joins TRBV7-8 and TRBJ1-5; possible D gene TRBD1, 6 bases. V was pared by 1 base and J by 11 bases, with 15 bases between. The CDR3 spans 14 residues. In germline, CDR1 is SGHVS, CDR2 FQNEAQ. The CDR3 reads CASSLDRVVGAQHF. The CDR3 DNA is TGTGCCAGCAGCTTAGACAGGGTGGTAGGGGCCCAGCATTTT.